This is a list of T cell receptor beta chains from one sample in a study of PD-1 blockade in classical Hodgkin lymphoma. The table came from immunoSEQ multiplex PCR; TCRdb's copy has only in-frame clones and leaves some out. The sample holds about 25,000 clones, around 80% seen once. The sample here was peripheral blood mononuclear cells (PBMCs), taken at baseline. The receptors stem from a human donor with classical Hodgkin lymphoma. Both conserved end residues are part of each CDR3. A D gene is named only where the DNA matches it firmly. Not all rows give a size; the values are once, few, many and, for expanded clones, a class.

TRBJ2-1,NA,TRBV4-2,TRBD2,CASSQDEGTRYYNEQFF,TGTGCCAGCAGCCAAGATGAAGGGACTAGGTACTACAATGAGCAGTTCTTC
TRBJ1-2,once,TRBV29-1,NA,CSVDSPGAGYTF,TGCAGCGTTGATTCACCGGGGGCTGGCTACACCTTC
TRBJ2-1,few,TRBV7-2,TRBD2,CASSLRPSGDNEQFF,TGTGCCAGCAGCTTAAGGCCTAGCGGGGACAATGAGCAGTTCTTC
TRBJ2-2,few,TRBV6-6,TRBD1,CASRDRQGNTGELFF,TGTGCCAGCAGAGATAGACAGGGAAACACCGGGGAGCTGTTTTTT
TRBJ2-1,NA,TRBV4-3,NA,CASSQVRQSYFSDNEQFF,TGCGCCAGCAGCCAAGTCAGACAGTCCTACTTCTCCGACAATGAGCAGTTCTTC
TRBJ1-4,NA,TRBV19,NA,CASSSYTYGEKLFF,TGTGCCAGTAGTTCTTACACATATGGCGAAAAACTGTTTTTT
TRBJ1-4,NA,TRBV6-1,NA,CASRTQANEKLFF,TGTGCCAGCAGGACTCAGGCAAATGAAAAACTGTTTTTT
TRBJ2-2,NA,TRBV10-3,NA,CAISESARTGELFF,TGTGCCATCAGTGAGTCGGCAAGGACCGGGGAGCTGTTTTTT
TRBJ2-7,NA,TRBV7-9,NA,CASSPSGWGLYEQYF,TGTGCCAGCAGCCCCTCGGGGTGGGGGCTCTACGAGCAGTACTTC
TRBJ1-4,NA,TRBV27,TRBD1,CASGRQGVREKLFF,TGTGCCAGCGGAAGACAGGGTGTAAGGGAAAAACTGTTTTTT
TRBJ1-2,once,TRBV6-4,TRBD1,CASSVEGQGLDGYTF,TGTGCCAGCAGTGTCGAAGGACAGGGGTTAGATGGCTACACCTTC
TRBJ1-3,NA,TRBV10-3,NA,CAIKDWSSGNTIYF,TGTGCCATCAAGGACTGGAGCTCTGGAAACACCATATATTTT
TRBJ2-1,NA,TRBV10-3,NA,CAISDIQGGDNEQFF,TGTGCCATCAGTGATATCCAGGGGGGTGACAATGAGCAGTTCTTC
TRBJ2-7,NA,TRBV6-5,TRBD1,CASSYRVPGQIYEQYF,TGTGCCAGCAGTTACCGCGTCCCGGGACAGATCTACGAGCAGTACTTC
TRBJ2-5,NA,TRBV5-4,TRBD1,CASSPGTGGGQTQYF,TGTGCCAGCAGCCCCGGGACAGGGGGCGGTCAGACCCAGTACTTC
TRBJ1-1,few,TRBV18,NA,CASSLNTEAFF,TGTGCCAGCTCACTCAACACTGAAGCTTTCTTT
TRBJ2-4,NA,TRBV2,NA,CASSRTGSLAKNIQYF,TGTGCCAGCAGTCGAACAGGGTCTCTAGCCAAAAACATTCAGTACTTC
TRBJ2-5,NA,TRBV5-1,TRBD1,CASSQTGGRETQYF,TGCGCCAGCAGTCAGACAGGGGGCAGGGAGACCCAGTACTTC
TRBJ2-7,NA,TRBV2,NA,CASKAIRVYEQYF,TGTGCCAGCAAAGCTATTCGGGTATACGAGCAGTACTTC
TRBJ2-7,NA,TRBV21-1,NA,CASSKVAGPLISYEQYF,TGTGCCAGCAGCAAAGTGGCAGGTCCTTTGATTTCCTACGAGCAGTACTTC
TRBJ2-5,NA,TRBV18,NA,CASSPLRRQRQETQYF,TGTGCCAGCTCACCATTGCGGAGACAACGTCAAGAGACCCAGTACTTC
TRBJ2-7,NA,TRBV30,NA,CAWSPRSYEQYF,TGTGCCTGGAGTCCGCGCTCCTACGAGCAGTACTTC
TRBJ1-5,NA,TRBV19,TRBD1,CASSPRQGSNQPQHF,TGTGCCAGTAGCCCCCGACAGGGGTCCAATCAGCCCCAGCATTTT
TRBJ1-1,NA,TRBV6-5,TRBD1,CASSQPGGRTEAFF,TGTGCCAGCAGTCAACCAGGGGGCCGAACTGAAGCTTTCTTT
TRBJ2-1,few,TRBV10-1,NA,CASSESLGLEQFF,TGCGCCAGCAGTGAGTCGTTAGGGCTTGAGCAGTTCTTC
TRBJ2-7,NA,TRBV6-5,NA,CASSYGASYEQYF,TGTGCCAGCAGTTACGGGGCCTCCTACGAGCAGTACTTC
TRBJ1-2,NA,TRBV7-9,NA,CASSLGQGSGYTF,TGTGCCAGCAGCTTAGGGCAGGGGAGTGGCTACACCTTC
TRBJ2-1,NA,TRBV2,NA,CASSVTGLPNEQFF,TGTGCCAGCAGTGTTACGGGACTCCCCAATGAGCAGTTCTTC
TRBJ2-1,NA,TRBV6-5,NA,CASSYSRTGRHNEQFF,TGTGCCAGCAGTTATTCTAGAACGGGACGGCACAATGAGCAGTTCTTC
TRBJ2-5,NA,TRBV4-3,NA,CASSQDFAETQYF,TGCGCCAGCAGCCAAGATTTCGCGGAGACCCAGTACTTC
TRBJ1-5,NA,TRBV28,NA,CASSLNQPQHF,TGTGCCAGCAGTTTGAATCAGCCCCAGCATTTT
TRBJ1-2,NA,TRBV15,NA,CATSRDQTSGYTF,TGTGCCACCAGCAGAGATCAGACGAGCGGCTACACCTTC
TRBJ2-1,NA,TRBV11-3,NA,CASSFNGNEQFF,TGTGCCAGCAGCTTTAATGGAAATGAGCAGTTCTTC
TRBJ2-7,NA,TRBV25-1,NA,CASRGLAYEQYF,TGTGCCAGCAGAGGTTTAGCCTACGAGCAGTACTTC
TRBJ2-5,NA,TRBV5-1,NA,CASSLAIGETQYF,TGCGCCAGCAGCTTGGCCATCGGAGAGACCCAGTACTTC
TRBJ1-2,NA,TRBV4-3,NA,CASSQDGSGWPYGYTF,TGCGCCAGCAGCCAAGATGGGTCAGGCTGGCCCTATGGCTACACCTTC
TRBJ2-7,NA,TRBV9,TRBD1,CASSVGDSGYEQYF,TGTGCCAGCAGCGTAGGGGACAGTGGATACGAGCAGTACTTC
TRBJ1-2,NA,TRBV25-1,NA,CASSEYQGNYGYTF,TGTGCCAGCAGTGAATATCAGGGGAACTATGGCTACACCTTC
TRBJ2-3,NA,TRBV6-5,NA,CASSRSGVPTDTQYF,TGTGCCAGCAGTCGGTCGGGTGTCCCCACAGATACGCAGTATTTT
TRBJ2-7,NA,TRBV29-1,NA,CSVEGHAGGNPYEQYF,TGCAGCGTTGAGGGACACGCTGGGGGGAACCCCTACGAGCAGTACTTC
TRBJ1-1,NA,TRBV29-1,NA,CSVIGTYTEAFF,TGCAGCGTAATAGGGACCTACACTGAAGCTTTCTTT
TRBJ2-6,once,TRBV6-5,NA,CASSYESSGANVLTF,TGTGCCAGCAGTTACGAGTCTTCCGGGGCCAACGTCCTGACTTTC
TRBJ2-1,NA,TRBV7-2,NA,CASSLAGGMSSSYNEQFF,TGTGCCAGCAGCTTAGCGGGGGGTATGTCTAGCTCCTACAATGAGCAGTTCTTC
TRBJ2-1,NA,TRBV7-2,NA,CASSLAWGGDNEQFF,TGTGCCAGCAGCTTAGCGTGGGGCGGAGACAATGAGCAGTTCTTC
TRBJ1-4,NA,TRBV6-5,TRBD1,CASAQGVNEKLFF,TGTGCCAGTGCACAGGGGGTGAATGAAAAACTGTTTTTT
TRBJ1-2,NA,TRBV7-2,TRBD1,CVSRSDRGLFYTF,TGTGTCAGCAGATCCGACAGGGGTCTATTCTACACCTTC
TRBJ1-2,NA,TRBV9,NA,CASDSRKTYGYTF,TGTGCCAGCGACTCAAGAAAGACCTATGGCTACACCTTC
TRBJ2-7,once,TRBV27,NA,CASSPRTSTYEQYF,TGTGCCAGCAGCCCCCGGACCTCAACCTACGAGCAGTACTTC
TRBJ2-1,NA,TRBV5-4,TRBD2,CASSTGTSGSIEQFF,TGTGCCAGCAGCACGGGGACTAGCGGGTCCATTGAGCAGTTCTTC
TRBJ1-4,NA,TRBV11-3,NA,CASIPRGGGNEKLFF,TGTGCCAGCATCCCCCGGGGGGGCGGCAATGAAAAACTGTTTTTT
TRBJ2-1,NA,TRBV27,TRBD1,CASFPGTGEGYNEQFF,TGTGCCAGCTTTCCCGGGACAGGGGAGGGCTACAATGAGCAGTTCTTC